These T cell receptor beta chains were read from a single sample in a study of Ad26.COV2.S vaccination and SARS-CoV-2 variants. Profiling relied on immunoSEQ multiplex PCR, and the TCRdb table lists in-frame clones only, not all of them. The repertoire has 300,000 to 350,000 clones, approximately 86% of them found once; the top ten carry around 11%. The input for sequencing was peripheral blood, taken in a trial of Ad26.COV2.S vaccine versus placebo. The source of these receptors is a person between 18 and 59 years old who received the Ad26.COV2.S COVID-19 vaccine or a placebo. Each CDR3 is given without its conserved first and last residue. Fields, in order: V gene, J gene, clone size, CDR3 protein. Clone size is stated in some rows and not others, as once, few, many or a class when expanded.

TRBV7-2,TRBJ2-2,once,ASSLATAGRAPGELF
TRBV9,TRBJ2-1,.,ASSVVDYSYNEQF
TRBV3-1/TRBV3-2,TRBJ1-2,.,ASSQEGGVRGYT
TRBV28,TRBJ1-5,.,ASSFSGRSNQPQH
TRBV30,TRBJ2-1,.,AWSPYNEQF
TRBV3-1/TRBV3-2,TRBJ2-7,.,ASSQAGLYEQY
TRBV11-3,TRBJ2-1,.,ASSSGRALSEQF
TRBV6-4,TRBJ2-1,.,ASSPTGGWQGNEQF
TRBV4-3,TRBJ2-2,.,ASSPQEKTGELF
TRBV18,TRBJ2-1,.,ASSPTYQGSSYNEQF
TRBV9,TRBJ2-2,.,ASSPYFGGTKLF
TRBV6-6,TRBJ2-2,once,ASRRTGTANTGELF
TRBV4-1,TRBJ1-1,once,ASSQPQANTEAF
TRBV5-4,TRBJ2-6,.,ASSSTTGWAGANVLT
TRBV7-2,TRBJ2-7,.,ASSITSGGTPYEQY
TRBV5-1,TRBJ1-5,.,ASSLETGVNQPQH
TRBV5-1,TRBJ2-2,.,ASSSKTSGVNTGELF
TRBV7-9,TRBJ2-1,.,ASSFDRGIYNEQF
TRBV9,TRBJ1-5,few,ASSGGRDQPQH
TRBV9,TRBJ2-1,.,ASSGSPPQGVSARSYNEQF
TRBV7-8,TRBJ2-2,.,ASSFLDGELF
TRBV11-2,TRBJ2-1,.,ASTASLAAYNEQF
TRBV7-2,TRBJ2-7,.,ASSPGQRYYEQY
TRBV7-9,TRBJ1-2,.,ASSLDGQAGYGYT